These T cell receptor beta chains were read from a single sample in a study of cytomegalovirus exposure and HLA in healthy donors. Measured with immunoSEQ multiplex PCR; TCRdb has only the in-frame clones, and not every one. The sample yields roughly 180,000 clones, about 80% seen once. Sample: PBMCs. The receptors shown here come from a middle-aged man in good health and CMV-seropositive. The conserved cysteine and the conserved F or W are not part of the CDR3 here.

CDR3 protein,V gene,J gene
ASSFPSGGRYEQF,TRBV4-2,TRBJ2-1
ASSPVGGGNQPQH,TRBV5-5,TRBJ1-5
ASSLVGQGRVGEKLF,TRBV7-9,TRBJ1-4
ASSLGGHEKLF,TRBV5-6,TRBJ1-4
ASSLARQGRGTDTQY,TRBV27,TRBJ2-3
ASSSGGFTGELF,TRBV6-6,TRBJ2-2
ASSAGQEYYNEQF,TRBV19,TRBJ2-1
ASSSPLLAGADTQY,TRBV6-5,TRBJ2-3
ASSFGTISTDTQY,TRBV5-6,TRBJ2-3
ASSYETGWSGNTIY,TRBV5-1,TRBJ1-3
ASSLWTGAAETQY,TRBV28,TRBJ2-5
ASRFETGFSSNTEAF,TRBV5-1,TRBJ1-1